The rows below give T cell receptor beta chains drawn from one sample of a study of T-cell reconstitution after alpha-beta-depleted transplantation in children. TCRdb called the PCR reads again in MiXCR, with one record for every CDR3 protein. The sample has approximately 980,000 distinct CDR3 sequences, around 30% seen once. The sample was PBMCs, mostly from graft donor cells, taken 360 days after TCRalphabeta/CD19-depleted stem cell transplant. The receptors were sampled from a boy under three years old who had a stem cell transplant for SCID, so the T cells may come from the graft donor. Each CDR3 is given with its conserved first and last residue.

CDR3 protein	V gene	J gene
CATSDMTGGEDYYGYTF	TRBV24-1	TRBJ1-2
CASSFLGVEQFF	TRBV5-1	TRBJ2-1
CASSPRGGGGTNEQFF	TRBV4-1	TRBJ2-1
CASSPQEPRNVYEQYF	TRBV18	TRBJ2-7
CASSMSASGAYEQYF	TRBV19	TRBJ2-7
CASILAMNRDSDPGRQYF	TRBV11-1	TRBJ2-7
CASSLRDSRTDTQYF	TRBV5-1	TRBJ2-3
CASSEYRGNWVDTQYF	TRBV25-1	TRBJ2-3
CASRYGTDTQYF	TRBV28	TRBJ2-3
CASSVDGEIYEQYF	TRBV9	TRBJ2-7
CASSVHPKEGVYEQYF	TRBV9	TRBJ2-7
CATSRETGLGNTIYF	TRBV15	TRBJ1-3
CASRPAGPTDTQYF	TRBV14	TRBJ2-3
CASSLPGRNTDTQYF	TRBV5-5	TRBJ2-3
CASTLTGNEQYF	TRBV2	TRBJ2-7
CATSRKGPTWDGYTF	TRBV15	TRBJ1-2
CASSPGDRVGTGELFF	TRBV5-1	TRBJ2-2
CASSPRVHTNNEQFF	TRBV18	TRBJ2-1
CSVEEDSSGNEQYF	TRBV29-1	TRBJ2-7
CASSTTLIPGTMNTEAFF	TRBV18	TRBJ1-1
CASSSRPTETQYF	TRBV5-6	TRBJ2-5
CASSLDADSTDTQYF	TRBV7-2	TRBJ2-3
CATSDGARNEQFF	TRBV24-1	TRBJ2-1
CASSLDGDQYF	TRBV5-1	TRBJ2-5
CASSTPGQAISTDTQYF	TRBV4-2	TRBJ2-3
CASSLGGSGTLSYNEQFF	TRBV12-3/TRBV12-4	TRBJ2-1
CASSYGDRWTEAFF	TRBV7-2	TRBJ1-1
CASSFNRQGSGNTIYF	TRBV7-9	TRBJ1-3
CASRGNTGASSYEQYF	TRBV28	TRBJ2-7
CASTMQGWDYGEQFF	TRBV11-1	TRBJ2-1
CASSKDRGGETQYF	TRBV2	TRBJ2-5
CASSLGGQGEQETQYF	TRBV5-1	TRBJ2-5
CASDGQGAILQPQHF	TRBV6-2/TRBV6-3	TRBJ1-5
CATSREGGHSYEQYF	TRBV15	TRBJ2-7
CSAPGTNLRYEYF	TRBV20-1	TRBJ2-3
CASSVAAGGEETQYF	TRBV9	TRBJ2-5
CSARDGGRGGDTQYF	TRBV20-1	TRBJ2-3
CSARSSNQPQHF	TRBV20-1	TRBJ1-5
CASSLEPTTIQETQYF	TRBV7-6	TRBJ2-5
CSVEWGTVYNEQFF	TRBV29-1	TRBJ2-1
CASSQDPDPTSGGFIYEQYF	TRBV4-2	TRBJ2-7
CASSADRGSFTDTQYF	TRBV6-1	TRBJ2-3
CASSLGVVYEQYF	TRBV27	TRBJ2-7
CASSLDRGLETQYF	TRBV7-2	TRBJ2-5
CSPRWGSYNEQFF	TRBV20-1	TRBJ2-1
CASSPRQGPQETQYF	TRBV7-8	TRBJ2-5
CSVVTLTGQHYEQYF	TRBV29-1	TRBJ2-7
CASGLSQETQYF	TRBV12-3/TRBV12-4	TRBJ2-5
CASSLAFGTYEQYF	TRBV7-6	TRBJ2-7
CASSLASSTYEQYF	TRBV5-1	TRBJ2-7
CASTRARPYEQYF	TRBV6-6	TRBJ2-7
CASSSERGNEQFF	TRBV7-3	TRBJ2-1
CASSHGPRVGQPQHF	TRBV4-3	TRBJ1-5